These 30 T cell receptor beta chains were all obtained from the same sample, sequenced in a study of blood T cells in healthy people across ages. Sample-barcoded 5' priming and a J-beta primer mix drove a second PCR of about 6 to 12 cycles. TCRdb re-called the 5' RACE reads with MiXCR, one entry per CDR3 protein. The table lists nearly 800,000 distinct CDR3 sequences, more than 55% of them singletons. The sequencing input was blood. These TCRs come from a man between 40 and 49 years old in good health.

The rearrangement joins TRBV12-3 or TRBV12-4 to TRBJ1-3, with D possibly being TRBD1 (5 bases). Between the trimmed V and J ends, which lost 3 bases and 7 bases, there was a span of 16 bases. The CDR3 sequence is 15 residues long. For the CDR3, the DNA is TGTGCCAGCAGTTTCGGGACGTACTCCGGGAACACCATATATTTT. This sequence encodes CASSFGTYSGNTIYF.

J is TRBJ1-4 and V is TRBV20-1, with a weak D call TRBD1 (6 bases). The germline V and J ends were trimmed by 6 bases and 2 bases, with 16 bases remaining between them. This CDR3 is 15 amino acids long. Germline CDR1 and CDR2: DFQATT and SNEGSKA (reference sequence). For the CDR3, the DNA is TGCAGTGCGATAGACCCGGGGGCGACTAATGAAAAACTGTTTTTT. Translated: CSAIDPGATNEKLFF.

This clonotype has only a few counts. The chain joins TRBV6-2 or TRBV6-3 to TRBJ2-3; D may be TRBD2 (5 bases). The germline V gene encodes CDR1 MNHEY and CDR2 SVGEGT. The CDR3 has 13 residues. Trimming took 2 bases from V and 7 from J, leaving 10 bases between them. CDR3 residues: CASSYGAEHTQYF. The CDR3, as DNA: TGTGCCAGCAGTTACGGAGCGGAGCATACGCAGTATTTT.

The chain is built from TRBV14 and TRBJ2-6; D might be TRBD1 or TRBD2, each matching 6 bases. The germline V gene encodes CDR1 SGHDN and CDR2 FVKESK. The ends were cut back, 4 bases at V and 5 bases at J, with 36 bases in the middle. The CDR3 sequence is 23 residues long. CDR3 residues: CASSPRISTVGGVTKLWANVLTF. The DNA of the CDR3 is TGTGCCAGCAGCCCCCGAATCTCCACAGTGGGGGGCGTCACGAAACTCTGGGCCAACGTCCTGACTTTC.

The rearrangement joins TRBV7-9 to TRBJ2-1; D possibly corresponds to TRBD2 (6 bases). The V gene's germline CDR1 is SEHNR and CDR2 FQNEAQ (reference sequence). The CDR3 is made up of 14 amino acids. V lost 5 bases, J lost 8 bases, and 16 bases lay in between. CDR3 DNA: TGTGCCAGCAGCCAAGCGACTAGATACGATGAGCAGTTCTTC. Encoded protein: CASSQATRYDEQFF.

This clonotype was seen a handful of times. This chain's CDR3 is CSAPRSAGNQPQHF. The CDR3 coding sequence is TGCAGTGCCCCCCGCTCGGCCGGCAATCAGCCCCAGCATTTT. This rearrangement joins TRBV20-1 to TRBJ1-5; D remains unclear. From germline, CDR1 is DFQATT and CDR2 SNEGSKA (reference sequence). Trimming took 6 bases from V and 2 from J, leaving 14 bases between them. This CDR3 contains 14 residues.

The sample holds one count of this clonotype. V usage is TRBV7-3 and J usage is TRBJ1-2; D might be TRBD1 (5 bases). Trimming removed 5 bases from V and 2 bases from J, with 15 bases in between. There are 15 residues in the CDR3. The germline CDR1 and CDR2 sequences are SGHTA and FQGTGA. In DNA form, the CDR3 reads TGTGCCAGCAGCCCAGATGGGGCCTTAAACTATGGCTACACCTTC. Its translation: CASSPDGALNYGYTF.

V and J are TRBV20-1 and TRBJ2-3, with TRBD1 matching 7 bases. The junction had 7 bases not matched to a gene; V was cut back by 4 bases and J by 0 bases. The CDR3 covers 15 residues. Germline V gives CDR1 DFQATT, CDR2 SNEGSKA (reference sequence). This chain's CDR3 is CSATAGGVSTDTQYF. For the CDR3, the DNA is TGCAGTGCTACCGCAGGGGGAGTGAGCACAGATACGCAGTATTTT.

In DNA, the CDR3 is TGTGCCAGCAGCTCCCGGACAGGCTCTAACTATGGCTACACCTTC. This codes for CASSSRTGSNYGYTF. This rearrangement joins TRBV11-1 to TRBJ1-2; 7 nucleotides match TRBD1. The germline gives CDR1 SGHAT, CDR2 FQDESV (reference sequence). V lost 4 bases to trimming and J lost 0 bases; unmatched junction nucleotides: 5. The CDR3 loop spans 15 amino acids.

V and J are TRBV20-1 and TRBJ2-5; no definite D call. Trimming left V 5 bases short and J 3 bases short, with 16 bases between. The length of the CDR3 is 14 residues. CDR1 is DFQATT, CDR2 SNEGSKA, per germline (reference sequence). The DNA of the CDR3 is TGCAGTGCTCGCAAATACCGGACCGAAGAGACCCAGTACTTC. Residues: CSARKYRTEETQYF.

The CDR3 DNA sequence: TGTGCCAGCAGTGAGGGGGGACTGCTGAACACTGAAGCTTTCTTT. This translates into CASSEGGLLNTEAFF. The chain couples TRBV25-1 to TRBJ1-1, with D perhaps TRBD1 (5 bases). The CDR3 length is 15 residues. Trimming pared 3 bases from V and 0 bases from J, leaving 11 bases between. Germline assignment: CDR1 MGHDK and CDR2 SYGVNS.

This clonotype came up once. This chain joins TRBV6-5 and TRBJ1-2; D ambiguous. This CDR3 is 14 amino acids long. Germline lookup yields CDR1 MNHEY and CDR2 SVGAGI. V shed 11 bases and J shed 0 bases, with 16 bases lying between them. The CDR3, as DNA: TGTGCCGGCAAGGAGGCAGGAGCTAACTATGGCTACACCTTC. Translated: CAGKEAGANYGYTF.

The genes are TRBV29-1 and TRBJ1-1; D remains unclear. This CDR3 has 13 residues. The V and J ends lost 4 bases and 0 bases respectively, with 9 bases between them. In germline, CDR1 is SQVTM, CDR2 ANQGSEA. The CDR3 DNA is TGCAGCGTTGGGACTTACTTGAACACTGAAGCTTTCTTT. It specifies CSVGTYLNTEAFF.

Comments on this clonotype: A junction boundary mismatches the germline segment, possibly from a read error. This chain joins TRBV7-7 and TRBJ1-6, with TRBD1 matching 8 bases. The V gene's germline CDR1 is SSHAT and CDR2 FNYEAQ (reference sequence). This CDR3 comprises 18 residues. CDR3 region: CASSFLGPQGALDSPLHF. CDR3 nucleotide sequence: TGTGCTAGCAGCTTTTTAGGGCCTCAGGGGGCCTTGGATTCACCCCTCCACTTT.

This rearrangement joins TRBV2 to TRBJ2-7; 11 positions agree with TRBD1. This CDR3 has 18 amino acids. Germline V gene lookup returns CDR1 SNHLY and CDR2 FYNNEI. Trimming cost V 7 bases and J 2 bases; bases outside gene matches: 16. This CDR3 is CASNVPQVPGQGAYEQYF. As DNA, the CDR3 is TGTGCCAGCAATGTGCCTCAGGTCCCGGGACAGGGGGCCTACGAGCAGTACTTC.

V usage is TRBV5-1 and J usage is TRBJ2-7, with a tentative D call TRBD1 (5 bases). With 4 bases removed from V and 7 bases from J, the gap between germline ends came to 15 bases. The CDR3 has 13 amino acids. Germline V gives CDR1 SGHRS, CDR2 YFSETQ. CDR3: CASSPSRVEEQYF. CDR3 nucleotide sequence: TGCGCCAGCAGCCCGAGCAGGGTGGAGGAGCAGTACTTC.

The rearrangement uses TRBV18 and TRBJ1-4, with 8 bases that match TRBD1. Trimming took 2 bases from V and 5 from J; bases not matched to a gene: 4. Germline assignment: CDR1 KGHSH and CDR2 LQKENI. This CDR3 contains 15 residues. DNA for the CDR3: TGTGCCAGCTCACCAGGACAGGGCCGCAATGAAAAACTGTTTTTT. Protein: CASSPGQGRNEKLFF.

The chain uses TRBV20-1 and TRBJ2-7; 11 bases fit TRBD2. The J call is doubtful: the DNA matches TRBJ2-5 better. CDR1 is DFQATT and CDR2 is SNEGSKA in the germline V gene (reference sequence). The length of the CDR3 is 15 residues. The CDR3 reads CSARLAGGGQETQYF. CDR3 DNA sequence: TGCAGTGCTAGACTAGCGGGAGGAGGGCAAGAGACCCAGTACTTC.

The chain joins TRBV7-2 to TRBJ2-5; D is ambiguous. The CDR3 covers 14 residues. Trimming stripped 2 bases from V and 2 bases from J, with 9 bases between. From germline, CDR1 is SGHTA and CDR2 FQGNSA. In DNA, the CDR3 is TGTGCCAGCAGCTTATCAGAACTACAAGAGACCCAGTACTTC. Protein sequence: CASSLSELQETQYF. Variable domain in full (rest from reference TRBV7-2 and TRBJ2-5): GAGVSQSPSNKVTEKGKDVELRCDPISGHTALYWYRQSLGQGLEFLIYFQGNSAPDKSGLPSDRFSAERTGGSVSTLTIQRTQQEDSAVYLCASSLSELQETQYFGPGTRLLVL.

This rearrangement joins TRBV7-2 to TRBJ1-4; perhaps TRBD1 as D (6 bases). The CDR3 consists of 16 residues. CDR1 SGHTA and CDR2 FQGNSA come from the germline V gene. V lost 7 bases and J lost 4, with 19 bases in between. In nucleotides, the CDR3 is TGTGCCAGCAAGACAGGCCAGGGCTCCTTTAATGAAAAACTGTTTTTT. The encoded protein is CASKTGQGSFNEKLFF.

CDR3 DNA sequence: TGTGCCAGCAGCCAAGAACCGGTCAATTCACCCCTCCACTTT. The encoded protein is CASSQEPVNSPLHF. The chain couples TRBV3-1 to TRBJ1-6; D is undetermined. The CDR3 runs 14 residues. Deletions cut 0 bases from V and 7 bases from J, with 7 bases between. The germline CDR1 and CDR2 sequences are LGHDT and YNNKEL (reference sequence).

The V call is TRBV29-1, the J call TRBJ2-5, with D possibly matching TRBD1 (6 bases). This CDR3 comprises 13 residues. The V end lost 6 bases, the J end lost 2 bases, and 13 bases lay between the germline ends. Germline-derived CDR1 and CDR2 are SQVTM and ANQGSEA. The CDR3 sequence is CSVDGQQQETQYF. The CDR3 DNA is TGCAGCGTCGACGGACAGCAACAAGAGACCCAGTACTTC. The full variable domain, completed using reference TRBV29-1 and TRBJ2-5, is SAVISQKPSRDICQRGTSLTIQCQVDSQVTMMFWYRQQPGQSLTLIATANQGSEATYESGFVIDKFPISRPNLTFSTLTVSNMSPEDSSIYLCSVDGQQQETQYFGPGTRLLVL.

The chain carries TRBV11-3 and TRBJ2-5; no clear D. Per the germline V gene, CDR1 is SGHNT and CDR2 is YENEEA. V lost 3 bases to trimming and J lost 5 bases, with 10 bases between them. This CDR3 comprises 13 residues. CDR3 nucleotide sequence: TGTGCCAGCAGCTTCATGCTCCCGGAGACCCAGTACTTC. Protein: CASSFMLPETQYF. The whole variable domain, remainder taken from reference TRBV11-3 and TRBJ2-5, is EAGVVQSPRYKIIEKKQPVAFWCNPISGHNTLYWYLQNLGQGPELLIRYENEEAVDDSQLPKDRFSAERLKGVDSTLKIQPAELGDSAVYLCASSFMLPETQYFGPGTRLLVL.

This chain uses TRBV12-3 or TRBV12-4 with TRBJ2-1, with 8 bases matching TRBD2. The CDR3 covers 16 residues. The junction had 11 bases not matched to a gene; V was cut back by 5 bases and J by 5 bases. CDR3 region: CASSGGVAGSHNEQFF. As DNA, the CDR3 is TGTGCCAGCAGTGGGGGAGTAGCGGGATCCCACAATGAGCAGTTCTTC.

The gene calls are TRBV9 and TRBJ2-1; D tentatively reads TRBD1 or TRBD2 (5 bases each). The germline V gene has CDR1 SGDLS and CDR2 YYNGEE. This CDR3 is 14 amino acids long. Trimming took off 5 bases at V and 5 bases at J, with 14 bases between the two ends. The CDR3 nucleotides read TGTGCCAGCAGTAAAAGAGGGGCCCACAATGAGCAGTTCTTC. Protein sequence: CASSKRGAHNEQFF.

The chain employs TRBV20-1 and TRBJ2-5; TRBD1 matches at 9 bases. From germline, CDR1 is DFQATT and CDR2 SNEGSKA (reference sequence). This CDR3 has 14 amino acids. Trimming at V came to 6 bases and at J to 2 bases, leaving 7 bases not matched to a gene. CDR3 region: CSARQGEFQETQYF. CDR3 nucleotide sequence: TGCAGTGCCCGACAGGGGGAGTTTCAAGAGACCCAGTACTTC.

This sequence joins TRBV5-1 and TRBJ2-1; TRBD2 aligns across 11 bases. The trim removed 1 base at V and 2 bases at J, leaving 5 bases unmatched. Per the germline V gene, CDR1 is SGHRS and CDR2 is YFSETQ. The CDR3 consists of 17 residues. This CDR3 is CASSLLGLADAYNEQFF. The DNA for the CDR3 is TGCGCCAGCAGCTTGCTGGGACTAGCGGATGCCTACAATGAGCAGTTCTTC. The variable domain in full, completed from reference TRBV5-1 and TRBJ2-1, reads KAGVTQTPRYLIKTRGQQVTLSCSPISGHRSVSWYQQTPGQGLQFLFEYFSETQRNKGNFPGRFSGRQFSNSRSEMNVSTLELGDSALYLCASSLLGLADAYNEQFFGPGTRLTVL.

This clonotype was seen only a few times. In DNA form, the CDR3 reads TGCGCCAGCAGCTTGGTGGACTTAGTAAATGAGCAGTTCTTC. It specifies CASSLVDLVNEQFF. This chain links TRBV5-1 with TRBJ2-1; the D gene is possibly TRBD2 (5 bases). Germline values: CDR1 SGHRS, CDR2 YFSETQ. V lost 0 bases and J lost 7, with 11 bases in between. The CDR3 is 14 residues long.

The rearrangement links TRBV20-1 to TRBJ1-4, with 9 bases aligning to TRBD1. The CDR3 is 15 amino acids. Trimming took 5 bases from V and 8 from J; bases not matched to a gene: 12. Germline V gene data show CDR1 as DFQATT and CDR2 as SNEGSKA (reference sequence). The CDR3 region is CSAQDRGTIGEKLFF. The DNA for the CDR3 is TGCAGTGCTCAGGACAGGGGTACTATTGGCGAAAAACTGTTTTTT.

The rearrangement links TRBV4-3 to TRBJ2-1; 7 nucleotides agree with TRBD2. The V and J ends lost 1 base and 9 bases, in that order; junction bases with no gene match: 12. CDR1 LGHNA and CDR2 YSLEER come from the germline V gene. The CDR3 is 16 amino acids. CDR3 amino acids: CASSQAPGTTLGEQFF. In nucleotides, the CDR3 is TGCGCCAGCAGCCAAGCTCCCGGGACTACCCTCGGTGAGCAGTTCTTC.